Listed here are 4 T cell receptor beta chains from one sample, sequenced in a study of cytomegalovirus exposure and HLA in healthy donors. Repertoires were generated with immunoSEQ multiplex PCR, while TCRdb's copy carries only in-frame clones and drops some. The sample contains roughly 280,000 clones, 86% of which appear only once. The sample comprised PBMCs. All receptors come from a woman aged 18-35 years in good health and CMV-seronegative.

This clone was observed once. CDR3 sequence (DNA): TGTGCCAGCAGTTTGGTGACGACAGGGGGCGACGAGCAGTACTTC. Its translation is CASSLVTTGGDEQYF. The rearrangement links TRBV28 to TRBJ2-7, with 10 positions matching TRBD1. The germline V gene encodes CDR1 MDHEN and CDR2 SYDVKM. Trimming at V came to 3 bases and at J to 5 bases, leaving 7 bases not matched to a gene. The CDR3 length is 15 residues.

This clone was detected once. The V call is TRBV19, the J call TRBJ2-7; possible D gene TRBD1, 5 bases. Germline CDR1 is LNHDA and CDR2 is SQIVND (reference sequence). V was clipped by 5 bases and J by 2 bases, with 13 bases between them. This CDR3 spans 14 amino acids. The CDR3 is CASSVLTDTYEQYF. CDR3 bases: TGTGCCAGTAGTGTTTTGACGGACACCTACGAGCAGTACTTC.

V usage is TRBV5-1 and J usage is TRBJ1-4, with D possibly matching TRBD1 (6 bases). This CDR3 has 15 residues. Trimming took 1 base from V and 3 from J, leaving 10 bases between them. The germline V gene encodes CDR1 SGHRS and CDR2 YFSETQ. The CDR3 is CASSLSGVPNEKLFF. The CDR3 nucleotides read TGCGCCAGCAGCTTGTCAGGGGTCCCTAATGAAAAACTGTTTTTT.

In its sample, this clone was seen a few times. The rearrangement links TRBV30 to TRBJ2-2, with TRBD1 matching 8 bases. CDR3 length: 13 amino acids. The V and J ends lost 7 bases and 5 bases, in that order; junction bases with no gene match: 6. CDR1 and CDR2 from the germline V gene are GTSNPN and SVGIG (reference sequence). The CDR3 protein is CAFGQGMTGELFF. The DNA for the CDR3 is TGTGCCTTTGGACAGGGAATGACCGGGGAGCTGTTTTTT.